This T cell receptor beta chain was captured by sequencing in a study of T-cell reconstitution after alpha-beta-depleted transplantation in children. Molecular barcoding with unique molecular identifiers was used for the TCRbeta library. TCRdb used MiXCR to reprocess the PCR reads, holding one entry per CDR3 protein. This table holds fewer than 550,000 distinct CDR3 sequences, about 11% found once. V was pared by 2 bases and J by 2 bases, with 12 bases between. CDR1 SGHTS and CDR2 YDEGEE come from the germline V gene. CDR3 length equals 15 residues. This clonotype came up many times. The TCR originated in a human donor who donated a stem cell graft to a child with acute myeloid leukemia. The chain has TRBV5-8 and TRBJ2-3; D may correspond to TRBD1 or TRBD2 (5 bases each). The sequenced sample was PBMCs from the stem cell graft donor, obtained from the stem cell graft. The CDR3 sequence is CASSLTGTDTDTQYF. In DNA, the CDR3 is TGTGCCAGCAGCTTAACCGGGACGGACACAGATACGCAGTATTTT.